This entry describes one TCR beta chain. Losses at the gene ends were 5 bases for V and 1 base for J; bases not matched to a gene: 8. Germline values: CDR1 SGHTA, CDR2 FQGNSA. This CDR3 region has 16 residues. The data are from a study of blood T cell repertoires in COVID-19. Study information: PBMCs, B-cell-depleted T cells, or T cells were the source of the cDNA or gDNA that made up the material.

Original analysis: Amplification of reference gene primers provided the estimated nucleated cell counts. Measured with immunoSEQ multiplex PCR; TCRdb has only the in-frame clones, and not every one. Clone size and the V and J calls come from that table; the DNA yielded D and trimming. This table has more than 100,000 clones, around 78% appearing once. The chain couples TRBV7-2 to TRBJ2-3; 8 bases are a match to TRBD2. This TCR was sampled from a man in his 70s with acute or convalescent COVID-19. Source material: peripheral blood. In nucleotides, the CDR3 is TGTGCCAGCAGCATACAGCGGGGGATGGGCACAGATACGCAGTATTTT. Translated, it gives CASSIQRGMGTDTQYF.